The 23 T cell receptor beta chains presented below share a single source sample, sequenced in a study of cytomegalovirus exposure and HLA in healthy donors. The PCR used 60 Vbeta and 13 Jbeta primers. Data came from immunoSEQ multiplex PCR; TCRdb stores just in-frame clones and leaves some out. The profile shows some 150,000 clones, about 77% of them singletons. Sequencing input: PBMCs. Every receptor here comes from a woman between 40 and 50 years old in good health and CMV-seronegative.

The rearrangement links TRBV27 to TRBJ2-2, with D possibly being TRBD2 (5 bases). The V and J ends lost 7 bases and 5 bases respectively, with 17 bases between them. Germline lookup yields CDR1 MNHEY and CDR2 SMNVEV (reference sequence). This CDR3 is built from 15 residues. This CDR3 is CASTHGSRRTGELFF. The CDR3 DNA sequence: TGTGCCAGCACCCACGGAAGCCGGAGGACCGGGGAGCTGTTTTTT.

This clone was seen many times. V and J are TRBV28 and TRBJ2-1; TRBD2 aligns across 14 bases. The trim removed 9 bases at V and 12 bases at J, leaving 13 bases unmatched. CDR1 and CDR2 from the germline V gene are MDHEN and SYDVKM. This CDR3 is built from 15 residues. CDR3 DNA sequence: TGTGCCAGTCACTCCGGGACTAGCGGGGGAACCGGGCAGTTCTTC. Residues: CASHSGTSGGTGQFF.

V is TRBV5-6 and J is TRBJ1-2, with 11 bases lining up with TRBD1. The CDR3 spans 14 residues. Germline V gene lookup returns CDR1 SGHDT and CDR2 YYEEEE. The V gene end was trimmed by 6 bases and the J gene end by 5 bases; junction bases not matched to a gene: 6. CDR3 loop: CASTRDRGKYGYTF. The CDR3 nucleotides read TGTGCCAGCACCCGGGACAGGGGGAAATATGGCTACACCTTC.

The genes are TRBV27 and TRBJ1-5; 9 bases line up with TRBD1. The CDR3 has 12 amino acids. CDR1 is MNHEY, CDR2 SMNVEV, per germline (reference sequence). V trimming: 5 bases; J trimming: 10 bases; junction bases outside the gene matches: 3. CDR3 residues: CASSLGQGPQHF. CDR3 in DNA: TGTGCCAGCAGTCTGGGACAGGGCCCCCAGCATTTT.

This sequence joins TRBV10-3 and TRBJ1-1, with no clear D. Germline V CDR1 and CDR2: ENHRY, SYGVKD. V was cut by 2 bases and J by 7 bases, with 8 bases left in between. This CDR3 has 12 amino acids. Here the CDR3 DNA reads TGTGCCATCAGTGAGGGTCTAAGTGAAGCTTTCTTT. The encoded protein is CAISEGLSEAFF.

The chain links TRBV6-1 to TRBJ1-2, with D perhaps matching TRBD1 (5 bases). Deletions cut 2 bases from V and 5 bases from J, with 6 bases between. Germline CDR1 reads MNHNS; CDR2 reads SASEGT. The CDR3 is 12 residues long. In DNA form, the CDR3 reads TGTGCCAGCAGTGAACGGGGGTATGGCTACACCTTC. The encoded protein is CASSERGYGYTF.

This chain uses TRBV11-2 with TRBJ1-2, with unresolved D. The CDR3 is made up of 13 amino acids. Per the germline V gene, CDR1 is SGHAT and CDR2 is FQNNGV. Trimming cost V 1 base and J 5 bases, with 8 bases left between them. The CDR3 sequence is CASSLVEGYGYTF. The CDR3 bases are TGTGCCAGCAGCTTAGTCGAGGGATATGGCTACACCTTC.

The genes are TRBV6-5 and TRBJ1-6, with 9 bases lining up with TRBD1. V lost 6 bases to trimming and J lost 7 bases; unmatched junction nucleotides: 7. Germline V gene data show CDR1 as MNHEY and CDR2 as SVGAGI. The CDR3 contains 15 residues. CDR3 protein: CASRDRDRVNSPLHF. Here the CDR3 DNA reads TGTGCCAGCAGGGATCGGGACAGGGTAAATTCACCCCTCCACTTT.

The rearrangement joins TRBV10-3 to TRBJ1-2; 7 bases fit TRBD1. The J segment lost 4 bases and the V segment lost 7 bases, leaving 9 bases of the junction unmatched. The CDR3 totals 14 residues. The germline gives CDR1 ENHRY, CDR2 SYGVKD. The chain's CDR3 is CAINPGTEVYGYTF. CDR3 in DNA: TGTGCCATCAATCCCGGGACAGAAGTCTATGGCTACACCTTC.

The gene calls are TRBV4-3 and TRBJ2-7, with D possibly being TRBD2 (5 bases). Deletions cut 0 bases from V and 4 bases from J, with 10 bases between. The CDR3 contains 14 residues. Germline assignment: CDR1 LGHNA and CDR2 YSLEER. CDR3 region: CASSQDLEAYEQYF. CDR3 DNA sequence: TGCGCCAGCAGCCAAGATCTGGAGGCTTACGAGCAGTACTTC.

This chain links TRBV10-1 with TRBJ2-3; possible D gene TRBD2, 6 bases. Germline values: CDR1 WNHNN, CDR2 SYGVQD (reference sequence). V was pared by 3 bases and J by 5 bases, with 15 bases between. The CDR3 contains 15 residues. CDR3 residues: CASSDPGGPIDTQYF. CDR3 in DNA: TGCGCCAGCAGTGATCCCGGGGGTCCCATAGATACGCAGTATTTT.

This rearrangement joins TRBV10-3 to TRBJ2-7; D is unclear. V lost 6 bases and J lost 7, with 16 bases in between. Germline V gene sequence: CDR1 ENHRY, CDR2 SYGVKD. This CDR3 has 13 residues. The CDR3, as DNA: TGTGCCATCAGCCCCGTAGCCCGTGGGGAGCAGTACTTC. This sequence encodes CAISPVARGEQYF.

In DNA, the CDR3 is TGTGCCAGCAGTTACTCAAGCCGGGGTGGTTCACCCCTCCACTTT. It codes for CASSYSSRGGSPLHF. V usage is TRBV6-5 and J usage is TRBJ1-6; D not certain. V dropped 0 bases and J dropped 9 bases, with 12 bases sitting between them. The germline V gene has CDR1 MNHEY and CDR2 SVGAGI. This CDR3 region has 15 residues.

The chain links TRBV25-1 to TRBJ2-1; D perhaps matches TRBD2 (6 bases). CDR1 is MGHDK, CDR2 SYGVNS, per germline. V was clipped by 1 base and J by 4 bases, with 11 bases between them. The CDR3 runs to 15 residues. The CDR3 DNA sequence: TGTGCCAGCAGTGAATCGGGGGACTTTTACAATGAGCAGTTCTTC. This encodes CASSESGDFYNEQFF.

V usage is TRBV7-8 and J usage is TRBJ2-1; D not resolved. This CDR3 contains 12 residues. Trimming removed 4 bases from V and 3 bases from J, with 4 bases in between. Germline CDR1 SGHVS, CDR2 FQNEAQ. The CDR3 bases are TGTGCCAGCAGCTATATCTACAATGAGCAGTTCTTC. This translates into CASSYIYNEQFF. The variable domain in full, with the rest retrieved from reference TRBV7-8 and TRBJ2-1, is GAGVSQSPRYKVAKRGQDVALRCDPISGHVSLFWYQQALGQGPEFLTYFQNEAQLDKSGLPSDRFFAERPEGSVSTLKIQRTQQEDSAVYLCASSYIYNEQFFGPGTRLTVL.

The chain combines TRBV19 with TRBJ2-7; perhaps TRBD2 as D (7 bases). The germline V gene encodes CDR1 LNHDA and CDR2 SQIVND (reference sequence). This CDR3 contains 11 residues. Trimming took off 9 bases at V and 6 bases at J, with 12 bases between the two ends. DNA for the CDR3: TGTGCCAGCGAGGCGGGGGCCGAGCAGTACTTC. It yields the protein CASEAGAEQYF.

The J gene is TRBJ2-5, the V gene TRBV7-6; 10 nucleotides line up with TRBD2. This CDR3 region has 16 residues. Trimming removed 5 bases from V and 2 bases from J; junction bases left unmatched: 8. The germline gives CDR1 SGHVS, CDR2 FNYEAQ. In DNA form, the CDR3 reads TGTGCCAGCAGCCCGGGGTTAGCGGGGGGACAAGAGACCCAGTACTTC. It yields the protein CASSPGLAGGQETQYF.

The chain is built from TRBV10-3 and TRBJ2-3, with 8 bases lining up with TRBD1. The CDR3 runs 14 residues. Germline CDR1 and CDR2: ENHRY and SYGVKD. The junction had 1 base not matched to a gene; V was cut back by 3 bases and J by 2 bases. In nucleotides, the CDR3 is TGTGCCATCAGTGAACAGGGGGACACAGATACGCAGTATTTT. Amino acid sequence: CAISEQGDTDTQYF.

This chain connects TRBV6-1 to TRBJ1-5, with 12 bases aligning to TRBD1. Trimming took 3 bases from V and 0 from J; bases not matched to a gene: 12. The V gene's germline CDR1 is MNHNS and CDR2 SASEGT. The length of the CDR3 is 20 residues. CDR3 nucleotide sequence: TGTGCCAGCAGTGAGTACAGAGGTGGGACAGGGGGCCTTAGCAATCAGCCCCAGCATTTT. Its translation is CASSEYRGGTGGLSNQPQHF.

The rearrangement uses TRBV7-6 and TRBJ2-3; the D gene is possibly TRBD1 (6 bases). The V and J ends lost 5 bases and 5 bases respectively, with 11 bases between them. This CDR3 is built from 13 residues. CDR1 is SGHVS and CDR2 is FNYEAQ in the germline V gene. The CDR3 sequence: CASSRDMGDTQYF. The CDR3 bases are TGTGCCAGCAGCAGGGACATGGGAGATACGCAGTATTTT.

The chain links TRBV4-2 to TRBJ1-6; possibly TRBD1 for D (5 bases). Germline-derived CDR1 and CDR2 are LGHNA and YNFKEQ. Trimming pared 0 bases from V and 4 bases from J, leaving 10 bases between. The CDR3 runs to 16 residues. The CDR3 reads CASSQEETVYNSPLHF. The CDR3 DNA follows: TGTGCCAGCAGCCAAGAAGAGACAGTGTATAATTCACCCCTCCACTTT.

The J gene is TRBJ2-1, the V gene TRBV5-4; 8 nucleotides align to TRBD2. CDR3 size: 16 residues. Germline-derived CDR1 and CDR2 are SGHNT and YYREEE (reference sequence). Losses at the gene ends were 5 bases for V and 8 bases for J; bases not matched to a gene: 15. Here the CDR3 reads CASSSPVAGGFDEQFF. CDR3 nucleotides: TGTGCCAGCAGTTCTCCCGTTGCGGGGGGATTCGATGAGCAGTTCTTC.

This clone was seen just once. In the same sample, other DNA sequences code for this CDR3. V usage is TRBV7-9 and J usage is TRBJ1-5; D possibly corresponds to TRBD1 (6 bases). CDR1 is SEHNR and CDR2 is FQNEAQ in the germline V gene (reference sequence). The V gene lost 4 bases and the J gene lost 5 bases, with 9 bases spanning the gap. The CDR3 loop spans 13 amino acids. Here the CDR3 reads CASSSQGYQPQHF. The CDR3 DNA reads as TGTGCCAGCAGCTCACAGGGTTATCAGCCCCAGCATTTT. Variable domain in full (rest from reference TRBV7-9 and TRBJ1-5): DTGVSQNPRHKITKRGQNVTFRCDPISEHNRLYWYRQTLGQGPEFLTYFQNEAQLEKSRLLSDRFSAERPKGSFSTLEIQRTEQGDSAMYLCASSSQGYQPQHFGDGTRLSIL.